Shown below are 3 T cell receptor beta chains from a single sample sequenced in a study of cytomegalovirus exposure and HLA in healthy donors. Vbeta (60) and Jbeta (13) primers were used in the PCR. Produced via immunoSEQ multiplex PCR; TCRdb's table is partial and in-frame only. Altogether some 140,000 clones are present, over 50% being singletons, with the ten largest covering over 1.5%. The source material was PBMCs. Source of these receptors: a human donor in good health.

J is TRBJ2-7 and V is TRBV7-9; 9 bases fit TRBD2. The CDR3 covers 14 residues. The V and J ends lost 5 bases and 4 bases, in that order; junction bases with no gene match: 6. CDR1 and CDR2 from the germline V gene are SEHNR and FQNEAQ (reference sequence). CDR3 DNA sequence: TGTGCCAGCAGCCTCGGGACTAGCATTTACGAGCAGTACTTC. It is translated as CASSLGTSIYEQYF. The full variable domain, its missing parts supplied by reference TRBV7-9 and TRBJ2-7, is DTGVSQNPRHKITKRGQNVTFRCDPISEHNRLYWYRQTLGQGPEFLTYFQNEAQLEKSRLLSDRFSAERPKGSFSTLEIQRTEQGDSAMYLCASSLGTSIYEQYFGPGTRLTVT.

The chain has TRBV10-2 and TRBJ2-1; tentative D call: TRBD2 (6 bases). This CDR3 spans 18 amino acids. Germline loops: CDR1 WSHSY, CDR2 SAAADI. V was cut by 4 bases and J by 3 bases, with 22 bases left in between. CDR3 protein: CASSAPSSSGTYYNEQFF. Written as DNA, the CDR3 is TGCGCCAGCAGTGCTCCTTCGAGTAGCGGCACGTACTACAATGAGCAGTTCTTC.

This clone was counted between two and nine times. This rearrangement joins TRBV18 to TRBJ2-5; D is undetermined. The CDR3 consists of 13 residues. Trimming left V 1 base short and J 13 bases short, with 16 bases between. Per the germline V gene, CDR1 is KGHSH and CDR2 is LQKENI. The chain's CDR3 is CASSPLTRSSGYF. CDR3 DNA sequence: TGTGCCAGCTCACCACTAACGAGATCGTCTGGGTACTTC.